A selection of T cell receptor beta chains follows, all from one sample in a study of T cells in Graves' hyperthyroidism and ophthalmopathy. TCRdb ran MiXCR on the multiplex PCR reads and lists one entry per CDR3 protein. This table has 700,000 or so distinct CDR3 sequences, roughly 15% appearing once. The sequencing sample was made of blood. All receptors derive from a man between 18 and 35 years old with Graves' hyperthyroidism. Each CDR3 is given with its conserved first and last residue. Size is stated for part of the rows, as once, few or many counts, or as a class when the clone is expanded.

j_gene	v_gene	abundance	CDR3aa
TRBJ2-3	TRBV20-1	many	CSARGTGRTDTQYF
TRBJ2-3	TRBV5-4	-	CASSQGLARTFTDTQYF
TRBJ1-5	TRBV11-3	-	CASSLGSGSNQPPHF
TRBJ2-7	TRBV28	-	CASSLARTPGSYEQYF
TRBJ2-2	TRBV12-3/TRBV12-4	-	CASGAASTGELFF
TRBJ2-7	TRBV6-1	many	CASSEVGQGAGEQYF
TRBJ2-5	TRBV18	-	CASLPGQSQGAQYF
TRBJ2-1	TRBV15	-	CATSRGATGGGYEQFF
TRBJ2-7	TRBV2	many	CATGGEGYEQYF
TRBJ2-2	TRBV5-1	once	CASSLGPKKGWSTGELFF
TRBJ2-1	TRBV7-2	few	CASSLSGSGEQFF